The clone carrying this TCR beta chain is a singleton in its sample. TCRdb keeps only in-frame clones here, not all; method: immunoSEQ multiplex PCR. The sample records 75,000 to 100,000 clones, 85% to 90% being singletons. Looked up from germline, CDR1 is SQVTM and CDR2 is ANQGSEA. Trimming removed 0 bases from V and 7 bases from J, with 12 bases in between. CDR3 length: 14 residues. The record originates from a study of control samples from healthy donors and cancer patients. The V call is TRBV29-1, the J call TRBJ2-2, with D possibly matching TRBD2 (6 bases). Sequencing used blood. The receptor was isolated from a man aged 45-65 years in good health. The DNA of the CDR3 is TGCAGCGTTGAAGAAGGAGGCGGGATCGGGGAGCTGTTTTTT. Translation gives CSVEEGGGIGELFF.